One sample yielded the 11 T cell receptor beta chains listed below, sequenced in a study of blood T cells in healthy people across ages. The second PCR ran about 6 to 11 cycles with a sample-barcoded 5' primer and J-beta primers. From the 5' RACE reads, TCRdb called clonotypes with MiXCR, one entry per CDR3 protein. The profile shows 1.5 million to 2 million distinct CDR3 sequences, roughly 28% of them singletons. Sample: blood. Receptors were obtained from a woman aged 25-40 years in good health.

This clonotype appeared many times. One junction end does not reproduce the germline sequence, and a read error may be involved. The chain combines TRBV4-2 with TRBJ2-5; 8 bases are a match to TRBD2. Germline V gene lookup returns CDR1 LGHNA and CDR2 YNFKEQ. CDR3 length equals 20 residues. The CDR3: CASTQGRRAGGPSTQETQYF. The CDR3 DNA is TGTGCCAGCACCCAAGGACGTCGGGCGGGGGGACCCTCGACCCAAGAGACCCAGTACTTC.

With respect to this clonotype: Since no conserved phenylalanine or tryptophan closes the CDR3, a read error is the likely cause. This chain joins TRBV2 and TRBJ1-4; D gene ambiguous. The CDR3 is 13 residues long. Between the trimmed V and J ends, which lost 2 bases and 10 bases, there was a span of 11 bases. CDR1 is SNHLY, CDR2 FYNNEI, per germline. The CDR3 loop reads CASSEPVVGKLFC. DNA of the CDR3: TGTGCCAGCAGTGAACCGGTCGTGGGAAAACTGTTTTGT.

The chain employs TRBV5-1 and TRBJ2-6, with D uncertain. With 7 bases removed from V and 3 bases from J, the gap between germline ends came to 14 bases. The CDR3 length is 15 residues. Germline CDR1 SGHRS, CDR2 YFSETQ. The CDR3 nucleotides read TGCGCCAGCTTCCGAGGCAGTAGTGGGGCCAACGTCCTGACTTTC. Its translation: CASFRGSSGANVLTF.

This clonotype was seen a handful of times. The chain is built from TRBV20-1 and TRBJ1-5; 9 bases line up with TRBD1. Germline V CDR1 and CDR2: DFQATT, SNEGSKA (reference sequence). The CDR3 spans 14 residues. The V segment lost 3 bases and the J segment 3 bases; nucleotides outside the gene matches: 3. The CDR3 sequence is CSARGDRDNQPQHF. CDR3 sequence (DNA): TGCAGTGCTAGGGGGGACAGGGACAATCAGCCCCAGCATTTT.

This clonotype was found a few times. V is TRBV12-3 or TRBV12-4 and J is TRBJ2-7, with TRBD1 identical over 7 bases. After removal of 5 bases from V and 4 bases from J, the junction contained 11 bases not matched to a gene. This CDR3 contains 15 residues. The CDR3 loop reads CASSTPGQREYEQYF. The CDR3 DNA reads as TGTGCCAGCAGTACACCGGGACAGCGTGAGTACGAGCAGTACTTC.

This chain links TRBV5-1 with TRBJ1-1, with D perhaps matching TRBD1 (5 bases). Germline V gives CDR1 SGHRS, CDR2 YFSETQ. The CDR3 covers 15 residues. V was shortened by 0 bases and J by 3 bases, with 12 bases between the two germline ends. The chain's CDR3 is CASSLEGVRYTEAFF. The CDR3 coding sequence is TGCGCCAGCAGCTTGGAAGGGGTTAGGTACACTGAAGCTTTCTTT.

This clonotype was counted a few times. This chain joins TRBV6-6 and TRBJ2-1; 9 bases line up with TRBD2. The CDR3 sequence is 17 residues long. J gave up 0 bases and V 4 bases, and 7 bases lay outside the gene matches. The V gene's germline CDR1 is MNHNY and CDR2 SVGAGI (reference sequence). In nucleotides, the CDR3 is TGTGCCAGCAGTTCGGGACTAGCAATCAGCTCCTACAATGAGCAGTTCTTC. It specifies CASSSGLAISSYNEQFF.

The CDR3 loop reads CASLLRVGGDTQYF. The CDR3 DNA reads as TGTGCCAGCCTTCTCAGGGTTGGAGGAGATACGCAGTATTTT. The genes are TRBV12-3 or TRBV12-4 and TRBJ2-3; D may match TRBD1 or TRBD2 (5 bases each). The CDR3 length is 14 residues. V was pared by 8 bases and J by 5 bases, with 17 bases between.

This clonotype showed up many times. V is TRBV11-1 and J is TRBJ2-3, with D uncertain. The V gene's germline CDR1 is SGHAT and CDR2 FQDESV (reference sequence). This CDR3 region has 13 residues. V was cut by 4 bases and J by 6 bases, with 11 bases left in between. CDR3 in amino acids: CASSSEQTDTQYF. For the CDR3, the DNA is TGTGCCAGCAGCTCAGAGCAGACGGATACGCAGTATTTT. Full variable domain (rest looked up from reference TRBV11-1 and TRBJ2-3): EAEVAQSPRYKITEKSQAVAFWCDPISGHATLYWYRQILGQGPELLVQFQDESVVDDSQLPKDRFSAERLKGVDSTLKIQPAELGDSAMYLCASSSEQTDTQYFGPGTRLTVL.

With respect to this clonotype: A much larger clone differs from this one at a single base, so this may be a read error. The rearrangement joins TRBV20-1 to TRBJ2-7; possibly TRBD1 for D (5 bases). Judging by the DNA end, TRBJ2-5 fits better; the J call may be wrong. The CDR3 sequence is 15 residues long. Per germline, CDR1 DFQATT and CDR2 SNEGSKA (reference sequence). In nucleotides, the CDR3 is TGCAGTGCTGGGGCAAGCCTCCAAAGTGGGGAGACCCAGTACTTC. Translating gives CSAGASLQSGETQYF.

The chain links TRBV3-1 to TRBJ2-7; D uncertain. The CDR3 has 15 residues. Germline lookup yields CDR1 LGHDT and CDR2 YNNKEL (reference sequence). Trimming took 8 bases from V and 0 from J, leaving 17 bases between them. The CDR3 sequence is CASSRKGMDSYEQYF. The CDR3 region has the DNA TGTGCCAGCTCGCGAAAGGGAATGGACTCCTACGAGCAGTACTTC.